Listed here are 15 T cell receptor beta chains from one sample, sequenced in a study of T cell responses to AZD1222 COVID-19 vaccine. Data came from immunoSEQ multiplex PCR; TCRdb stores just in-frame clones and leaves some out. The data show about 64,000 clones, about 93% seen once. This sample comprised peripheral blood, obtained 28 days after the second dose of the MenACWY control vaccine. These receptors came from an adult who received the MenACWY meningococcal vaccine as a control.

This sequence joins TRBV2 and TRBJ2-6; 7 bases are a match to TRBD2. This CDR3 contains 16 residues. Germline V gene sequence: CDR1 SNHLY, CDR2 FYNNEI. V shed 6 bases and J 0 bases; nucleotides not matched to a gene: 5. The CDR3 DNA reads TGTGCCAGCAGAGAGAGCGGGGACTCTGGGGCCAACGTCCTGACTTTC. Translation gives CASRESGDSGANVLTF.

This rearrangement joins TRBV4-1 to TRBJ1-2; unclear D gene. Germline V gene sequence: CDR1 MGHRA, CDR2 YSYEKL. V was shortened by 0 bases and J by 4 bases, with 9 bases between the two germline ends. This CDR3 has 14 amino acids. CDR3 nucleotide sequence: TGCGCCAGCAGCCAAGATGGGGTATTCTATGGCTACACCTTC. This encodes CASSQDGVFYGYTF.

The chain employs TRBV7-9 and TRBJ2-2; TRBD2 matches at 9 bases. The length of the CDR3 is 17 residues. After removal of 8 bases from V and 7 bases from J, the junction contained 17 bases not matched to a gene. Germline-derived CDR1 and CDR2 are SEHNR and FQNEAQ (reference sequence). The CDR3 here is CASPTTPASGMGGELFF. DNA for the CDR3: TGTGCCAGCCCCACCACCCCGGCTAGCGGGATGGGCGGGGAGCTGTTTTTT.

The V gene is TRBV18, the J gene TRBJ2-7; TRBD2 matches at 8 bases. The CDR3 extends over 15 amino acids. Looked up from germline, CDR1 is KGHSH and CDR2 is LQKENI. The V and J ends lost 3 bases and 3 bases, in that order; junction bases with no gene match: 7. Here the CDR3 reads CASSPQQSGGYEQYF. CDR3 DNA sequence: TGTGCCAGCTCACCCCAACAGAGCGGGGGCTACGAGCAGTACTTC.

The rearrangement uses TRBV27 and TRBJ1-5; D is undetermined. The CDR3 contains 15 residues. V was trimmed by 0 bases and J by 0 bases, leaving 6 bases between them. CDR1 is MNHEY and CDR2 is SMNVEV in the germline V gene (reference sequence). The CDR3 DNA reads as TGTGCCAGCAGTTTATCTGGTAATAGCAATCAGCCCCAGCATTTT. Its protein is CASSLSGNSNQPQHF.

This chain uses TRBV13 with TRBJ2-1, with D maybe TRBD1 (6 bases). The CDR3 has 15 residues. The germline V and J ends were trimmed by 5 bases and 0 bases, with 11 bases remaining between them. Germline CDR1 reads PRHDT; CDR2 reads FYEKMQ (reference sequence). The DNA of the CDR3 is TGTGCCAGCAGCCCAGGGGCGAGCTCCTACAATGAGCAGTTCTTC. Translating gives CASSPGASSYNEQFF.

The chain employs TRBV28 and TRBJ2-1; 10 bases are a match to TRBD2. The trim removed 7 bases at V and 3 bases at J, leaving 12 bases unmatched. This CDR3 comprises 17 residues. Germline V gene lookup returns CDR1 MDHEN and CDR2 SYDVKM. CDR3 sequence reads: CASKENRGLAHYNEQFF. DNA for the CDR3: TGTGCCAGCAAAGAAAACAGGGGACTAGCGCACTACAATGAGCAGTTCTTC.

The V call is TRBV9, the J call TRBJ2-3; 11 nucleotides line up with TRBD2. V trimming: 4 bases; J trimming: 5 bases; junction bases outside the gene matches: 6. This CDR3 spans 15 amino acids. CDR1 is SGDLS and CDR2 is YYNGEE in the germline V gene. CDR3 sequence: CASSQTSGTGDTQYF. CDR3 nucleotides: TGTGCCAGCAGCCAGACTAGCGGGACGGGAGATACGCAGTATTTT. The full variable domain, completed using reference TRBV9 and TRBJ2-3, is DSGVTQTPKHLITATGQRVTLRCSPRSGDLSVYWYQQSLDQGLQFLIQYYNGEERAKGNILERFSAQQFPDLHSELNLSSLELGDSALYFCASSQTSGTGDTQYFGPGTRLTVL.

The rearrangement links TRBV30 to TRBJ1-6; D is undetermined. The germline CDR1 and CDR2 sequences are GTSNPN and SVGIG (reference sequence). The CDR3 has 15 amino acids. The V gene lost 0 bases and the J gene lost 9 bases, with 15 bases spanning the gap. CDR3 loop: CAWSVVLQSGSPLHF. The CDR3 nucleotides are TGTGCCTGGAGTGTAGTTCTCCAGTCAGGTTCACCCCTCCACTTT.

The V and J genes are TRBV5-6 and TRBJ2-5; maybe TRBD2 (6 bases). The CDR3 has 15 residues. Germline values: CDR1 SGHDT, CDR2 YYEEEE. Trimming left V 4 bases short and J 3 bases short, with 16 bases between. The CDR3 reads CASSDAGGVEETQYF. The DNA of the CDR3 is TGTGCCAGCAGCGACGCTGGCGGGGTGGAAGAGACCCAGTACTTC.

The CDR3 is CASSPRGGFDGYTF. The CDR3 nucleotides read TGTGCCAGCTCACCGAGGGGCGGGTTTGATGGCTACACCTTC. J is TRBJ1-2 and V is TRBV18, with a weak D call TRBD1 (5 bases). V was cut by 3 bases and J by 6 bases, with 14 bases left in between. Germline values: CDR1 KGHSH, CDR2 LQKENI. This CDR3 contains 14 residues. Combining the CDR3 with reference TRBV18 and TRBJ1-2 gives the whole variable domain NAGVMQNPRHLVRRRGQEARLRCSPMKGHSHVYWYRQLPEEGLKFMVYLQKENIIDESGMPKERFSAEFPKEGPSILRIQQVVRGDSAAYFCASSPRGGFDGYTFGSGTRLTVV.

The chain is built from TRBV5-4 and TRBJ1-4; D is undetermined. Germline V lookup: CDR1 SGHNT, CDR2 YYREEE (reference sequence). Deletions cut 1 base from V and 10 bases from J, with 11 bases between. The CDR3 runs to 13 residues. The CDR3 DNA follows: TGTGCCAGCAGCTTGAGTCGCTCAGGAAAACTGTTTTTT. Translated: CASSLSRSGKLFF.

This clone has a single count. The rearrangement joins TRBV28 to TRBJ1-1; possibly TRBD1 for D (5 bases). Germline CDR1 is MDHEN and CDR2 is SYDVKM. Trimming left V 7 bases short and J 4 bases short, with 13 bases between. The CDR3 spans 13 residues. Here the CDR3 DNA reads TGTGCCAGCAATTTTCAGGGTCGCACTGAAGCTTTCTTT. Amino acid sequence: CASNFQGRTEAFF. The full variable domain, completed using reference TRBV28 and TRBJ1-1, is DVKVTQSSRYLVKRTGEKVFLECVQDMDHENMFWYRQDPGLGLRLIYFSYDVKMKEKGDIPEGYSVSREKKERFSLILESASTNQTSMYLCASNFQGRTEAFFGQGTRLTVV.

The chain uses TRBV18 and TRBJ2-7, with TRBD1 as a possible D gene (6 bases). Germline CDR1 reads KGHSH; CDR2 reads LQKENI. CDR3 length: 14 amino acids. The V end lost 3 bases, the J end lost 3 bases, and 12 bases lay between the germline ends. The CDR3 DNA is TGTGCCAGCTCACCCACTCCGGACAGCTACGAGCAGTACTTC. This translates into CASSPTPDSYEQYF.

The chain recombines TRBV7-3 with TRBJ2-1; no clear D. The V and J ends lost 5 bases and 2 bases respectively, with 13 bases between them. Germline-derived CDR1 and CDR2 are SGHTA and FQGTGA. CDR3 length: 15 amino acids. The CDR3 protein is CASSPPGLAYNEQFF. As DNA, the CDR3 is TGTGCCAGCAGCCCCCCCGGGCTAGCCTACAATGAGCAGTTCTTC. The full variable domain, in which reference TRBV7-3 and TRBJ2-1 provide the parts outside the CDR3, is GAGVSQTPSNKVTEKGKYVELRCDPISGHTALYWYRQSLGQGPEFLIYFQGTGAADDSGLPNDRFFAVRPEGSVSTLKIQRTERGDSAVYLCASSPPGLAYNEQFFGPGTRLTVL.